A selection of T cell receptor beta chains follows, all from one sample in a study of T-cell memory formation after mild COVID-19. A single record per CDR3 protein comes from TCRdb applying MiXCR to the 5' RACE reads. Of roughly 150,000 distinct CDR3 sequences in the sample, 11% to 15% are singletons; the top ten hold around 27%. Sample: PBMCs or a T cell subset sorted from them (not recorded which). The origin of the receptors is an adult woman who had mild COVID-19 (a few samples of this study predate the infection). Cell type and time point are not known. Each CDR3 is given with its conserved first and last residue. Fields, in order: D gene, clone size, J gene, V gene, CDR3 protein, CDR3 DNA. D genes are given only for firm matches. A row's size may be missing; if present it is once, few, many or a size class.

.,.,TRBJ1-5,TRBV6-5,CASSPRENQPQHF,TGTGCCAGCAGTCCACGTGAGAATCAGCCCCAGCATTTT
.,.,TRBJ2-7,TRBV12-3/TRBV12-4,CASSLSRVDEQYF,TGTGCCAGCAGTTTATCCAGGGTAGACGAGCAGTACTTC
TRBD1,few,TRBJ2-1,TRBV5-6,CASSRGDREHEQFF,TGTGCCAGCAGCCGAGGGGACAGGGAGCATGAGCAGTTCTTC
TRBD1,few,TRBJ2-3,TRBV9,CASSVEGTGLADTQYF,TGTGCCAGCAGCGTAGAAGGGACAGGGCTTGCAGATACGCAGTATTTT
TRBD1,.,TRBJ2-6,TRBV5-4,CASSWTGGTGANVLTF,TGTGCCAGCAGCTGGACAGGGGGGACTGGGGCCAACGTCCTGACTTTC
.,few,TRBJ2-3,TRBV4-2,CASSQEEGFTDTQYF,TGTGCCAGCAGCCAAGAGGAAGGCTTCACAGATACGCAGTATTTT
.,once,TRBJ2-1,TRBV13,CASISRRDNYNEQFF,TGTGCCAGCATTAGCCGGCGGGATAACTACAATGAGCAGTTCTTC
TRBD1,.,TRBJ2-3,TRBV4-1,CASSQPRDSTQYF,TGCGCCAGCAGCCAACCCCGGGACAGTACGCAGTATTTT
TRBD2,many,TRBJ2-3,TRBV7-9,CASTTPAGVGPVADTQYF,TGTGCCAGCACCACTCCAGCGGGAGTCGGTCCGGTCGCAGATACGCAGTATTTT
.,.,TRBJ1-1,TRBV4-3,CASSQNAGNTEAFF,TGCGCCAGCAGCCAAAACGCGGGGAACACTGAAGCTTTCTTT
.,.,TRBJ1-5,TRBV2,CASSERRGAYSNQPQHF,TGTGCCAGCAGTGAGAGGCGAGGGGCCTATAGCAATCAGCCCCAGCATTTT
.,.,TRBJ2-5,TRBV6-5,CASSPTIPEGFGETQYF,TGTGCCAGCAGCCCCACAATCCCCGAGGGTTTTGGGGAGACCCAGTACTTC
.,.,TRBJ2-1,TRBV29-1,CSVGGTPGPHVHYNEQFF,TGCAGCGTTGGAGGGACTCCCGGTCCCCATGTACACTACAATGAGCAGTTCTTC
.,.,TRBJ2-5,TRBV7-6,CASGGRGGSEETQYF,TGTGCCAGCGGCGGCCGTGGGGGTTCCGAAGAGACCCAGTACTTC
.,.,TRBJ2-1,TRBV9,CASRGDSLSYNEQFF,TGTGCCAGCAGAGGAGATTCCCTTTCCTACAATGAGCAGTTCTTC
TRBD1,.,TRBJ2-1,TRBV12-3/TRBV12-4,CASRSGTGASDEQFF,TGTGCCAGCAGGTCCGGGACAGGGGCGTCGGATGAGCAGTTCTTC